A single sample is the source of the 29 T cell receptor beta chains below, sequenced in a study of metastatic and nonmetastatic thyroid tumors. Until they underwent thyroid surgery, no patient had received any treatment. Via MiXCR, TCRdb re-called the PCR reads. This table holds fewer than 70,000 clones, roughly 30% found once. Sequenced sample: blood. Source of these receptors: a female donor with papillary thyroid cancer or a benign thyroid nodule (not recorded which). Some clones in this sample may be carry-over from other donors' samples.

This chain links TRBV6-1 with TRBJ2-1, with D tentatively TRBD1 (6 bases). V lost 6 bases and J lost 10, with 22 bases in between. CDR3 length: 15 amino acids. Per the germline V gene, CDR1 is MNHNS and CDR2 is SASEGT. The CDR3 loop is CASSHRATTGNEQFF. In DNA, the CDR3 is TGTGCCAGCAGCCATCGCGCTACTACAGGGAACGAGCAGTTCTTC.

This chain links TRBV6-2 or TRBV6-3 with TRBJ2-7, with D possibly matching TRBD2 (5 bases). CDR1 is MNHEY, CDR2 SVGEGT, per germline. The V gene lost 2 bases and the J gene lost 2 bases, with 10 bases spanning the gap. CDR3 size: 14 residues. CDR3 nucleotide sequence: TGTGCCAGCAGTTACGGGGAGTTCACCTACGAGCAGTACTTC. Translation: CASSYGEFTYEQYF.

By proportion, this clone is medium-sized. The junction shows a germline mismatch at one end, possibly a read error. This specimen includes other DNA sequences encoding the same CDR3. V gene TRBV28 combines with J gene TRBJ1-1; no definite D call. The CDR3 length is 12 residues. Germline V gene lookup returns CDR1 MDHEN and CDR2 SYDVKM. CDR3 nucleotides: TGTGCCAGCAGTTTGCCCCACACTGAAGCTTTTTTT. Its protein is CASSLPHTEAFF. Using reference TRBV28 and TRBJ1-1 for the parts outside the CDR3, the full variable domain is DVKVTQSSRYLVKRTGEKVFLECVQDMDHENMFWYRQDPGLGLRLIYFSYDVKMKEKGDIPEGYSVSREKKERFSLILESASTNQTSMYLCASSLPHTEAFFGQGTRLTVV.

This clone occurred a few times. This sequence joins TRBV2 and TRBJ2-3; perhaps TRBD2 as D (5 bases). Germline V lookup: CDR1 SNHLY, CDR2 FYNNEI. The CDR3 is 12 residues long. V was shortened by 6 bases and J by 3 bases, with 7 bases between the two germline ends. The CDR3 DNA sequence: TGTGCCAGCAGCTCGGGGACAGATACGCAGTATTTT. Protein: CASSSGTDTQYF.

In this sample, this clone turned up many times. The chain recombines TRBV5-1 with TRBJ2-3, with 8 bases matching TRBD1. Germline assignment: CDR1 SGHRS and CDR2 YFSETQ. The CDR3 runs 18 residues. V dropped 0 bases and J dropped 11; count of bases not matched to a gene: 20. The chain's CDR3 is CASSLASALRTGKQGQYF. The CDR3 region has the DNA TGCGCCAGCAGCTTGGCCTCAGCGCTTAGGACAGGGAAGCAGGGGCAGTATTTT.

The CDR3 nucleotides are TGTGCCAGTAGTATCGGACAGGGAACAACATACCCTTATGGCTACACCTTC. Amino acids: CASSIGQGTTYPYGYTF. The J gene is TRBJ1-2, the V gene TRBV19; 8 bases are shared with TRBD1. J gave up 5 bases and V 3 bases, and 14 bases lay outside the gene matches. The germline gives CDR1 LNHDA, CDR2 SQIVND (reference sequence). The CDR3 contains 17 residues.

V and J are TRBV6-1 and TRBJ1-1; D might be TRBD1 (5 bases). V was shortened by 6 bases and J by 3 bases, with 11 bases between the two germline ends. The CDR3 contains 13 residues. Germline V gene data show CDR1 as MNHNS and CDR2 as SASEGT. CDR3 DNA sequence: TGTGCCAGCAGATTGGGACTCCACACTGAAGCTTTCTTT. Translating it yields CASRLGLHTEAFF.

This rearrangement joins TRBV12-5 to TRBJ2-3; D might be TRBD2 (5 bases). With 5 bases removed from V and 3 bases from J, the gap between germline ends came to 12 bases. The CDR3 covers 14 residues. Germline CDR1 reads LGHNT; CDR2 reads FRNRAP. The CDR3 nucleotides are TGTGCTAGTGGTCTCTACGGGGTAACAGATACGCAGTATTTT. This codes for CASGLYGVTDTQYF.

This clone was observed a single time. CDR3 nucleotides: TGCGCCAGCAGCCCGGGAGGACCCAGCTCCTACAATGAGCAGTTCTTC. Protein sequence: CASSPGGPSSYNEQFF. This chain uses TRBV5-1 with TRBJ2-1; 7 bases are shared with TRBD2. The CDR3 is 16 amino acids. Unmatched junction bases numbered 7, after V lost 4 bases and J lost 0 bases. Germline V gene data show CDR1 as SGHRS and CDR2 as YFSETQ.

The J gene is TRBJ2-6, the V gene TRBV7-2; D remains unclear. Per the germline V gene, CDR1 is SGHTA and CDR2 is FQGNSA. The ends were cut back, 0 bases at V and 0 bases at J, with 9 bases in the middle. This CDR3 spans 17 amino acids. CDR3 amino acids: CASSLAQLRSGANVLTF. The CDR3 nucleotides are TGTGCCAGCAGCTTAGCGCAGCTCCGCTCTGGGGCCAACGTCCTGACTTTC. Full variable domain (missing parts from reference TRBV7-2 and TRBJ2-6): GAGVSQSPSNKVTEKGKDVELRCDPISGHTALYWYRQSLGQGLEFLIYFQGNSAPDKSGLPSDRFSAERTGGSVSTLTIQRTQQEDSAVYLCASSLAQLRSGANVLTFGAGSRLTVL.

This clone was seen just once. The V call is TRBV7-3, the J call TRBJ2-6, with 9 bases lining up with TRBD1. Germline CDR1 reads SGHTA; CDR2 reads FQGTGA. Trimming at V came to 7 bases and at J to 3 bases, leaving 13 bases not matched to a gene. CDR3 length: 18 residues. The CDR3 here is CASILSGQGFDGANVLTF. Here the CDR3 DNA reads TGTGCCAGCATCCTCTCGGGACAGGGTTTTGATGGGGCCAACGTCCTGACTTTC.

This chain uses TRBV27 with TRBJ2-1; D is tentatively TRBD1 or TRBD2 (5 bases each). The CDR3 extends over 16 amino acids. Germline CDR1 MNHEY, CDR2 SMNVEV (reference sequence). V lost 5 bases to trimming and J lost 7 bases, with 21 bases between them. CDR3 nucleotides: TGTGCCAGCAGTAGGCCTAGGGACGTACTTTTTAATGAGCAGTTCTTC. Its protein product is CASSRPRDVLFNEQFF.

This clone was picked up a small number of times. At one end, the junction sequence differs from germline, possibly due to a read error. Other DNA sequences in this specimen translate into the identical CDR3. The gene calls are TRBV12-3 or TRBV12-4 and TRBJ2-3; D is perhaps TRBD2 (5 bases). CDR3 size: 14 residues. CDR3: CASGFVGVTGTQYF. The DNA for the CDR3 is TGTGCCAGCGGTTTCGTGGGAGTCACGGGTACACAGTATTTT.

This clone was recorded many times. The chain recombines TRBV6-2 or TRBV6-3 with TRBJ1-2; 8 bases align to TRBD1. The CDR3 is 13 amino acids. V shed 6 bases and J 7 bases; nucleotides not matched to a gene: 7. In germline, CDR1 is MNHEY, CDR2 SVGEGT. The CDR3 here is CASRRDRLGGYTF. The CDR3 bases are TGTGCCAGCAGACGGGACAGGTTGGGTGGCTACACCTTC.

This clone was recorded many times. The chain uses TRBV7-9 and TRBJ2-1; 10 bases fit TRBD2. The CDR3 has 15 residues. The J segment lost 8 bases and the V segment lost 5 bases, leaving 9 bases of the junction unmatched. Germline V gives CDR1 SEHNR, CDR2 FQNEAQ (reference sequence). Here the CDR3 DNA reads TGTGCCAGCAGCACCCAAGCGGGAGGGCCGGATGAGCAGTTCTTC. Its protein is CASSTQAGGPDEQFF.

The gene calls are TRBV24-1 and TRBJ2-3, with TRBD2 matching 11 bases. Germline V gene data show CDR1 as KGHDR and CDR2 as SFDVKD. The CDR3 contains 17 residues. V dropped 4 bases and J dropped 2; count of bases not matched to a gene: 7. The CDR3 spells CATSDPGTSGYTDTQYF. CDR3 DNA: TGTGCCACCAGTGACCCCGGGACTAGCGGATACACAGATACGCAGTATTTT.

This clone was detected only a few times. This chain links TRBV10-2 with TRBJ1-1; TRBD1 aligns across 9 bases. The CDR3 consists of 14 residues. The germline V gene has CDR1 WSHSY and CDR2 SAAADI. After removal of 8 bases from V and 0 bases from J, the junction contained 4 bases not matched to a gene. CDR3 protein: CASSGQGMNTEAFF. The CDR3 region has the DNA TGCGCCAGCTCTGGACAGGGGATGAACACTGAAGCTTTCTTT.

This clone was counted only a few times. A junction end diverges from the germline sequence, so it may reflect a read error. The identical CDR3 is also encoded by other nucleotide sequences in the sample. The rearrangement links TRBV6-1 to TRBJ1-6, with 7 bases matching TRBD1. Germline CDR1 and CDR2: MNHNS and SASEGT. The CDR3 length is 13 residues. Here the CDR3 DNA reads TGTGCCAGCGGTGACAGGGAAGAATCACCCCTCCACTTT. It yields the protein CASGDREESPLHF.

This clone was counted at least ten times. This chain uses TRBV24-1 with TRBJ2-2; 11 bases align to TRBD2. Germline assignment: CDR1 KGHDR and CDR2 SFDVKD. The CDR3 runs to 18 residues. V trimming: 1 base; J trimming: 0 bases; junction bases outside the gene matches: 3. CDR3 amino acids: CATSDLGTSGPNTGELFF. The CDR3 DNA is TGTGCCACCAGTGATTTAGGGACTAGCGGACCGAACACCGGGGAGCTGTTTTTT.

The V and J genes are TRBV5-1 and TRBJ2-3; TRBD2 matches at 7 bases. V was clipped by 0 bases and J by 1 base; unmatched bases: 2. CDR3 length: 15 residues. CDR1 is SGHRS, CDR2 YFSETQ, per germline. The CDR3 loop reads CASSLGLAGTDTQYF. CDR3 bases: TGCGCCAGCAGCTTGGGTCTAGCGGGCACAGATACGCAGTATTTT.

This clone was counted at least ten times. The chain has TRBV4-3 and TRBJ1-6; tentative D call: TRBD1 (5 bases). Germline V gene data show CDR1 as LGHNA and CDR2 as YSLEER. V shed 0 bases and J shed 7 bases, with 7 bases lying between them. The CDR3 runs 14 residues. The CDR3 nucleotides are TGCGCCAGCAGCCAAGAGGCAGGGAATTCACCCCTCCACTTT. It yields the protein CASSQEAGNSPLHF.

This clone has just a few counts. One end of the junction varies from germline; a read error may be responsible. The same CDR3 is also encoded by other DNA sequences in this sample. The rearrangement joins TRBV6-5 to TRBJ1-5, with D tentatively TRBD1 (6 bases). Per the germline V gene, CDR1 is MNHEY and CDR2 is SVGAGI. CDR3 size: 15 residues. CDR3 residues: CASSSTGNSNQPQHF. The CDR3 region has the DNA TGCGCCAGCAGTTCAACAGGGAATAGCAATCAGCCCCAGCATTTT.

The gene calls are TRBV7-3 and TRBJ2-1, with no clear D. Trimming left V 1 base short and J 0 bases short, with 7 bases between. From germline, CDR1 is SGHTA and CDR2 FQGTGA. The CDR3 spans 15 residues. This CDR3 is CASSLKGSSYNEQFF. The CDR3 DNA follows: TGTGCCAGCAGCTTAAAGGGTAGCTCCTACAATGAGCAGTTCTTC.

This clone was detected a few times. CDR3 coding DNA: TGTGCCAGCAGTGGGAATGGGGCAGGCTATAATTCACCCCTCCACTTT. This encodes CASSGNGAGYNSPLHF. The rearrangement links TRBV6-1 to TRBJ1-6; D might be TRBD1 (5 bases). The length of the CDR3 is 16 residues. Germline assignment: CDR1 MNHNS and CDR2 SASEGT. With 4 bases removed from V and 3 bases from J, the gap between germline ends came to 13 bases.

There are a few counts of this clone. The rearrangement links TRBV6-2 or TRBV6-3 to TRBJ1-6; no clear D gene. Trimming stripped 8 bases from V and 5 bases from J, with 19 bases between. The CDR3 loop spans 16 amino acids. From germline, CDR1 is MNHEY and CDR2 SVGEGT. This chain's CDR3 is CASGVRRGSDNSPLHF. For the CDR3, the DNA is TGTGCCAGCGGAGTCCGTCGGGGTTCCGATAATTCACCCCTCCACTTT.

The V and J genes are TRBV7-8 and TRBJ2-3; TRBD2 matches at 14 bases. The junction had 2 bases not matched to a gene; V was cut back by 3 bases and J by 6 bases. The V gene's germline CDR1 is SGHVS and CDR2 FQNEAQ. CDR3 size: 15 residues. The CDR3 DNA follows: TGTGCCAGCAGCTTTAGACTAGCGGGAGGGGATACGCAGTATTTT. Translation: CASSFRLAGGDTQYF.

The chain carries TRBV27 and TRBJ2-1, with 8 nucleotides matching TRBD1. The CDR3 covers 13 residues. Germline values: CDR1 MNHEY, CDR2 SMNVEV (reference sequence). Trimming took 2 bases from V and 9 from J; bases not matched to a gene: 3. The CDR3 nucleotides are TGTGCCAGCAGTTTAGCAGGGGGCGCTGAGCAGTTCTTC. Translating it yields CASSLAGGAEQFF.

The genes are TRBV6-5 and TRBJ1-5; 9 nucleotides match TRBD1. Trimming at V came to 4 bases and at J to 2 bases, leaving 0 bases not matched to a gene. CDR3 length: 14 residues. CDR1 is MNHEY, CDR2 SVGAGI, per germline. The CDR3 protein is CASSWDRGNQPQHF. Written as DNA, the CDR3 is TGTGCCAGCAGTTGGGACAGGGGCAATCAGCCCCAGCATTTT.

The chain recombines TRBV7-9 with TRBJ1-5, with TRBD1 as a possible D gene (5 bases). CDR3 length: 14 residues. Germline V gene sequence: CDR1 SEHNR, CDR2 FQNEAQ (reference sequence). The V and J ends lost 1 base and 4 bases respectively, with 8 bases between them. The CDR3 loop reads CASSLGGRNQPQHF. The CDR3 DNA reads as TGTGCCAGCAGCTTAGGGGGACGTAATCAGCCCCAGCATTTT. Together with reference TRBV7-9 and TRBJ1-5, the CDR3 gives the full variable domain: DTGVSQNPRHKITKRGQNVTFRCDPISEHNRLYWYRQTLGQGPEFLTYFQNEAQLEKSRLLSDRFSAERPKGSFSTLEIQRTEQGDSAMYLCASSLGGRNQPQHFGDGTRLSIL.